This T cell receptor (beta chain) comes out of a study of T-cell memory formation after mild COVID-19. About the research overall: TCR clustering was largely donor specific.

TCRdb re-analysed the 5' RACE reads in MiXCR, keeping a single row per CDR3 protein. The sample lists roughly 500,000 distinct CDR3 sequences, around 21% occurring once. General study points: Among CD4+ contracting clones, most were CM and EM, and CD8+ ones EMRA. Pre-infection memory showed some responding clones, and this suggested that cross-reactive memory joined.

Details on this clonotype: Its cognate antigen is unknown.

Specimen: PBMCs or a T cell subset sorted from them (not recorded which). The receptor's source is an adult woman who had mild COVID-19 (a few samples of this study predate the infection). Cell type and time point are not known.

CDR3 DNA sequence: TGTGCCAGCAGCTTGGGGGACAGTGTTGAAGCTTTCTTT. Residues: CASSLGDSVEAFF. The gene calls are TRBV7-3 and TRBJ1-1; 7 positions match TRBD1. Germline CDR1 reads SGHTA; CDR2 reads FQGTGA. CDR3 length: 13 residues. V lost 3 bases, J lost 7 bases, and 5 bases stayed unmatched.